The 8 T cell receptor beta chains below were found in one sample sequenced in a study of cytomegalovirus exposure and HLA in healthy donors. In the PCR, 60 Vbeta and 13 Jbeta primers were used. Using immunoSEQ multiplex PCR, the repertoire was profiled, and TCRdb retains in-frame clones only, with some absent. The table lists about 160,000 clones, around 85% of them singletons. The sample consisted of PBMCs. The receptors here all came from a boy between 2 and 10 years old in good health and CMV-seronegative.

The chain is built from TRBV10-1 and TRBJ2-1; 7 bases are shared with TRBD2. The CDR3 runs to 15 residues. J was trimmed by 2 bases and V by 3 bases; bases with no gene match: 4. Germline values: CDR1 WNHNN, CDR2 SYGVQD (reference sequence). CDR3 amino acids: CASSDSGWAYNEQFF. DNA of the CDR3: TGCGCCAGCAGTGATAGCGGGTGGGCCTACAATGAGCAGTTCTTC.

The V gene is TRBV7-8, the J gene TRBJ1-2; 7 bases fit TRBD1. Per the germline V gene, CDR1 is SGHVS and CDR2 is FQNEAQ. V gave up 3 bases and J gave up 7 bases; unmatched junction bases: 14. This CDR3 has 16 residues. Here the CDR3 DNA reads TGTGCCAGCAGCTTCACTGGACAGGCAGCTGCTATTGGCTACACCTTC. This codes for CASSFTGQAAAIGYTF.

This chain joins TRBV18 and TRBJ1-3; 7 nucleotides agree with TRBD1. V lost 4 bases to trimming and J lost 0 bases; unmatched junction nucleotides: 9. Germline V gene sequence: CDR1 KGHSH, CDR2 LQKENI. This CDR3 has 17 residues. The CDR3 DNA reads TGTGCCAGCTCACGTACCGTACAGGGGATCTCTGGAAACACCATATATTTT. Protein sequence: CASSRTVQGISGNTIYF.

This chain joins TRBV5-1 and TRBJ2-5; D is ambiguous. This CDR3 contains 12 residues. Trimming cost V 2 bases and J 2 bases, with 4 bases left between them. The V gene's germline CDR1 is SGHRS and CDR2 YFSETQ. Written as DNA, the CDR3 is TGCGCCAGCAGCTTAGAGCAAGAGACCCAGTACTTC. Translated, it gives CASSLEQETQYF.

The chain joins TRBV6-1 to TRBJ1-1; 7 nucleotides align to TRBD1. Germline assignment: CDR1 MNHNS and CDR2 SASEGT. V was pared by 6 bases and J by 7 bases, with 11 bases of the junction left unmatched. The CDR3 is 14 residues long. The CDR3 loop reads CASRKDRYGFEAFF. The CDR3 nucleotides read TGTGCCAGCAGGAAGGACAGGTACGGGTTTGAAGCTTTCTTT.

This chain uses TRBV13 with TRBJ2-1; D might be TRBD1 (5 bases). The germline V gene encodes CDR1 PRHDT and CDR2 FYEKMQ (reference sequence). The CDR3 is 17 residues long. Trimming removed 5 bases from V and 0 bases from J, with 17 bases in between. The CDR3 nucleotides are TGTGCCAGCAGCCCACCCCCCGACAGCAGCTCCTACAATGAGCAGTTCTTC. Translated, it gives CASSPPPDSSSYNEQFF.

The chain carries TRBV2 and TRBJ2-5, with TRBD1 identical over 9 bases. Trimming took 4 bases from V and 6 from J; bases not matched to a gene: 9. Germline V gene data show CDR1 as SNHLY and CDR2 as FYNNEI. The CDR3 runs to 15 residues. In DNA, the CDR3 is TGTGCCAGCAGTGCCCGGACAGGGGACGGGAAGACCCAGTACTTC. Its translation is CASSARTGDGKTQYF.

This chain joins TRBV6-1 and TRBJ2-7, with 7 positions matching TRBD1. Germline V gene data show CDR1 as MNHNS and CDR2 as SASEGT. The CDR3 sequence is 13 residues long. V shed 5 bases and J 2 bases; nucleotides not matched to a gene: 3. This CDR3 is CASSYQGAYEQYF. In DNA form, the CDR3 reads TGTGCCAGCAGTTATCAGGGGGCCTACGAGCAGTACTTC.